This T cell receptor (beta chain) stems from a study of yellow fever vaccine responses in identical twins. Study-level findings and limits: Twins' vaccine T cell responses reportedly seemed partly convergent and partly personalized.

About this clonotype: Its antigen is undetermined.

Losses at the gene ends were 7 bases for V and 8 bases for J; bases not matched to a gene: 9. This CDR3 has 14 amino acids. In germline, CDR1 is MDHEN, CDR2 SYDVKM. TCRdb processed the RT-PCR reads anew with MiXCR; each CDR3 protein has one entry. The sample includes about 19,000 distinct CDR3 sequences, around 70% of them seen just once. The chain has TRBV28 and TRBJ2-1, with 9 nucleotides matching TRBD1. The specimen was T cells from blood (PBMCs), unsorted or a sorted subset (not recorded which), collected before or after yellow fever vaccination (not recorded which). This clonotype originated in a young woman who received the yellow fever vaccine. CDR3 in DNA: TGTGCCAGCACCGGGACAGGGTGGGGATATGAGCAGTTCTTC. The encoded protein is CASTGTGWGYEQFF.